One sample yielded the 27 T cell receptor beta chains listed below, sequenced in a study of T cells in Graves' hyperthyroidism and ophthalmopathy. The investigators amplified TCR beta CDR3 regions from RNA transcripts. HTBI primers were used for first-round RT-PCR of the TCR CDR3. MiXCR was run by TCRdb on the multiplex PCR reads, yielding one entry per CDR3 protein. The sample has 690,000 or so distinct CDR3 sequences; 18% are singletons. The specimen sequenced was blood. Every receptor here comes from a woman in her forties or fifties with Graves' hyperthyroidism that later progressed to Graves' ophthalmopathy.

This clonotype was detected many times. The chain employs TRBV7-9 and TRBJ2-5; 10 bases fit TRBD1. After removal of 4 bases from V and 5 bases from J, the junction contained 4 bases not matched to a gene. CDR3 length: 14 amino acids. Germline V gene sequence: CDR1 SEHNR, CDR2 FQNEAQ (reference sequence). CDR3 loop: CASSSGQGSETQYF. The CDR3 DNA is TGTGCCAGCAGCTCGGGACAGGGGAGCGAGACCCAGTACTTC.

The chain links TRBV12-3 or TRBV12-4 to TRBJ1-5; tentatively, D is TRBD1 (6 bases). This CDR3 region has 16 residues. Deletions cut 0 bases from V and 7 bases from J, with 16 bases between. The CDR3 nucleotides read TGTGCCAGCAGTTTAGCTCTCTGGGGGGCTCGGCAGCCCCAGCATTTT. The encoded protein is CASSLALWGARQPQHF.

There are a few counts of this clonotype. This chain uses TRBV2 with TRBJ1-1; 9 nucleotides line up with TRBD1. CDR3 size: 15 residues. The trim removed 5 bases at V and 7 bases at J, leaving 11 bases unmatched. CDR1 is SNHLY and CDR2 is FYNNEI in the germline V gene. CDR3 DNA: TGTGCCAGCAGTTCGCGGACAGGGGAAGCAGGTGAAGCTTTCTTT. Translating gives CASSSRTGEAGEAFF.

The chain's CDR3 is CASRPLLSGGPGNEQFF. Written as DNA, the CDR3 is TGTGCCAGCAGACCTCTTTTATCGGGGGGCCCGGGGAATGAGCAGTTCTTC. This rearrangement joins TRBV27 to TRBJ2-1; tentatively, D is TRBD2 (7 bases). This CDR3 contains 17 residues. Germline V lookup: CDR1 MNHEY, CDR2 SMNVEV (reference sequence). V was shortened by 6 bases and J by 7 bases, with 25 bases between the two germline ends.

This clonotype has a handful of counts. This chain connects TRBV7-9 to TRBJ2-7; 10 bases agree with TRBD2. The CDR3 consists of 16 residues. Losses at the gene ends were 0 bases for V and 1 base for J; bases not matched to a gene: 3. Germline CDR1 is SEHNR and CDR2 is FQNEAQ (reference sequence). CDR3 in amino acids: CASSLAASGRSYEQYF. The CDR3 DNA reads TGTGCCAGCAGCTTAGCGGCTAGCGGGAGATCCTACGAGCAGTACTTC.

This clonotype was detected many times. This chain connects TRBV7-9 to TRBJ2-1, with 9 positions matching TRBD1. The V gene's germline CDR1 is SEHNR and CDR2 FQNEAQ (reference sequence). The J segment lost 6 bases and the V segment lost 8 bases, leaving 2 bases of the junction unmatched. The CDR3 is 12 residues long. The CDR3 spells CASRDRANEQFF. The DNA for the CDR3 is TGTGCCAGCCGGGACAGGGCCAATGAGCAGTTCTTC. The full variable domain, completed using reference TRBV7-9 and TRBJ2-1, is DTGVSQNPRHKITKRGQNVTFRCDPISEHNRLYWYRQTLGQGPEFLTYFQNEAQLEKSRLLSDRFSAERPKGSFSTLEIQRTEQGDSAMYLCASRDRANEQFFGPGTRLTVL.

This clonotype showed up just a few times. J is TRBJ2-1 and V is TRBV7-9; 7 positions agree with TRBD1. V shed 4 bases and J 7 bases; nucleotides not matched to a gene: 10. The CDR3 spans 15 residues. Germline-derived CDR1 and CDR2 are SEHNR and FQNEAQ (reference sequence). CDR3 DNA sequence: TGTGCCAGCAGCTCCCGGTTACAGGGGTTTAATGAGCAGTTCTTC. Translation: CASSSRLQGFNEQFF.

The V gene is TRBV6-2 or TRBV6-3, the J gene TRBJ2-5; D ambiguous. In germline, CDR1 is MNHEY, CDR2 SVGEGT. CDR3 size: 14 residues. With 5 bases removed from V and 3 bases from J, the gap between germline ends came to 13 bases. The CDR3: CASSKDGSKETQYF. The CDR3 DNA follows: TGTGCCAGCAGTAAAGACGGTAGTAAAGAGACCCAGTACTTC.

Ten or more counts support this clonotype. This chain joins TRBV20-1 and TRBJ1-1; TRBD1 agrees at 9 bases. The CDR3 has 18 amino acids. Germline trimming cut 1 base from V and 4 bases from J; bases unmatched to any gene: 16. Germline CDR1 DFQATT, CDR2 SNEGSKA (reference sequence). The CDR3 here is CSARGADRGNLLSTEAFF. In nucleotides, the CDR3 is TGCAGTGCTAGAGGGGCAGACAGGGGGAATCTTTTGAGCACTGAAGCTTTCTTT.

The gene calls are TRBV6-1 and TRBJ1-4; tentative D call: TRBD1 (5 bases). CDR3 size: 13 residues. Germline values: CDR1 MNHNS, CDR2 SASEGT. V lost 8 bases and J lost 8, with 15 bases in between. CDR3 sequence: CASSGGNEEKLFF. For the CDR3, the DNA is TGTGCCAGCTCCGGGGGGAATGAGGAAAAACTGTTTTTT.

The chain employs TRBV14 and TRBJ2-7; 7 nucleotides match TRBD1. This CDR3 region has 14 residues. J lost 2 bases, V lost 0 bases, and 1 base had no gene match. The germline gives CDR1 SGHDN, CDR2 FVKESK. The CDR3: CASSQEDRAYEQYF. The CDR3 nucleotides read TGTGCCAGCAGCCAAGAAGACAGGGCCTACGAGCAGTACTTC.

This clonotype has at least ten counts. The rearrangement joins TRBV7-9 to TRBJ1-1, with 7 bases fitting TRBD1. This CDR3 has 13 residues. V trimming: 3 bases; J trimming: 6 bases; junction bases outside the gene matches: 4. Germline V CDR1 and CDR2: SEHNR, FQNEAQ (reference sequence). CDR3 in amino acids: CASSFDRAAEAFF. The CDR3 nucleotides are TGTGCCAGCAGCTTCGACAGGGCTGCTGAAGCTTTCTTT.

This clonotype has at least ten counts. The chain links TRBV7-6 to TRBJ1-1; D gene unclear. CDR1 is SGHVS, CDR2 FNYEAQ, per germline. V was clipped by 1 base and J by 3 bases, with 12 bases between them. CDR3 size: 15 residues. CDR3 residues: CASSLGKASYTEAFF. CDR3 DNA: TGTGCCAGCAGCTTAGGAAAGGCAAGCTACACTGAAGCTTTCTTT.

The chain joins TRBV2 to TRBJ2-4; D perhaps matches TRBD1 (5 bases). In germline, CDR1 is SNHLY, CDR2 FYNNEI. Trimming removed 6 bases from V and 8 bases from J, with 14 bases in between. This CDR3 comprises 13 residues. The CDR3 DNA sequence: TGTGCCAGCAGGGGGCCGGTCGGTGACATTCAGTACTTC. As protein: CASRGPVGDIQYF.

CDR3 sequence (DNA): TGTGCCAGCTCACCACAAGAAGGAACTGAAGCTTTCTTT. Translation gives CASSPQEGTEAFF. The chain couples TRBV18 to TRBJ1-1; D remains ambiguous. The CDR3 sequence is 13 residues long. The germline V gene has CDR1 KGHSH and CDR2 LQKENI. V shed 1 base and J shed 5 bases, with 8 bases lying between them.

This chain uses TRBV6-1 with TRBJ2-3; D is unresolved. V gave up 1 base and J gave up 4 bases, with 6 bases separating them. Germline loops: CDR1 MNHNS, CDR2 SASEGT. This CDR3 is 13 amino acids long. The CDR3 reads CASSEGESDTQYF. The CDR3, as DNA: TGTGCCAGCAGTGAAGGAGAGTCAGATACGCAGTATTTT.

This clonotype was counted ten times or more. CDR3 amino acids: CSAPLAGGGYEQYF. CDR3 nucleotides: TGCAGTGCTCCACTAGCGGGAGGGGGCTACGAGCAGTACTTC. This chain connects TRBV20-1 to TRBJ2-7; 13 positions agree with TRBD2. This CDR3 has 14 amino acids. CDR1 and CDR2 from the germline V gene are DFQATT and SNEGSKA (reference sequence). V dropped 5 bases and J dropped 3; count of bases not matched to a gene: 4.

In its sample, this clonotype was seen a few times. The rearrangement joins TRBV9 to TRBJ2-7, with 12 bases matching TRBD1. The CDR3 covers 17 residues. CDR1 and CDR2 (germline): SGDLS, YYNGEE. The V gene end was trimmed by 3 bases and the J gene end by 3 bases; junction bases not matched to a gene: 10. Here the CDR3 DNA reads TGTGCCAGCAGCGCCGGCGGGACAGGGGGCGTAATCTACGAGCAGTACTTC. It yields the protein CASSAGGTGGVIYEQYF.

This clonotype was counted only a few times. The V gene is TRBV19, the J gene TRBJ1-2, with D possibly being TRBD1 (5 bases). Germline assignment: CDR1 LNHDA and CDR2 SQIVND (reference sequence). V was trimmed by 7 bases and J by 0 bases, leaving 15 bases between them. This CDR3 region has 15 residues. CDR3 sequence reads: CASTQTGAPNYGYTF. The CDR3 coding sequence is TGTGCCAGTACCCAAACAGGAGCCCCTAACTATGGCTACACCTTC. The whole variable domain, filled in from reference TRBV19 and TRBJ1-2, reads DGGITQSPKYLFRKEGQNVTLSCEQNLNHDAMYWYRQDPGQGLRLIYYSQIVNDFQKGDIAEGYSVSREKKESFPLTVTSAQKNPTAFYLCASTQTGAPNYGYTFGSGTRLTVV.

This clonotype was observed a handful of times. The CDR3 reads CSARARPGQGTYEQYF. The CDR3, as DNA: TGCAGTGCTAGAGCACGACCGGGACAGGGTACCTACGAGCAGTACTTC. The chain employs TRBV20-1 and TRBJ2-7; 9 positions match TRBD1. Germline-derived CDR1 and CDR2 are DFQATT and SNEGSKA (reference sequence). Unmatched junction bases numbered 9, after V lost 1 base and J lost 2 bases. The CDR3 has 16 amino acids.

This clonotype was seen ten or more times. The CDR3 DNA is TGTGCTAGTGGTTACGGTAGCACAGATACGCAGTATTTT. Amino acid sequence: CASGYGSTDTQYF. The J gene is TRBJ2-3, the V gene TRBV12-5; D unresolved. V lost 4 bases and J lost 0, with 5 bases in between. CDR1 is LGHNT, CDR2 FRNRAP, per germline. This CDR3 is built from 13 residues.

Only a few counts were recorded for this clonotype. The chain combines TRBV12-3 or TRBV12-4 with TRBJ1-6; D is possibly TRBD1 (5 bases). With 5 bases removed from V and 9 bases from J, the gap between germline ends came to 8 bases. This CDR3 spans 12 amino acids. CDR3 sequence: CASSGQGSPLHF. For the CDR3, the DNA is TGTGCCAGCAGTGGCCAGGGTTCACCCCTCCACTTT.

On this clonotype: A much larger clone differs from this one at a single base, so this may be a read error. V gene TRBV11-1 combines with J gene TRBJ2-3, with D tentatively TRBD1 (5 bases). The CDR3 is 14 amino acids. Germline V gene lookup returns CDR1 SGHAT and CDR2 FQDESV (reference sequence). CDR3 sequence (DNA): TGTGCCAGCAGCCATGCCCCATTGACAGATACGCGGTATTTT. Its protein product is CASSHAPLTDTRYF. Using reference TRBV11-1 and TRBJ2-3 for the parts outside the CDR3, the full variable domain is EAEVAQSPRYKITEKSQAVAFWCDPISGHATLYWYRQILGQGPELLVQFQDESVVDDSQLPKDRFSAERLKGVDSTLKIQPAELGDSAMYLCASSHAPLTDTRYFGPGTRLTVL.

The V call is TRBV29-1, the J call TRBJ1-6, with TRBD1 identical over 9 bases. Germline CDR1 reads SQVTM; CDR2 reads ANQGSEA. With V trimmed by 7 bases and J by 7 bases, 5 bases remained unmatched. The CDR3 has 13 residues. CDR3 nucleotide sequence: TGCAGCGCCCGGACAGGGGAGAATTCACCCCTCCACTTT. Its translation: CSARTGENSPLHF.

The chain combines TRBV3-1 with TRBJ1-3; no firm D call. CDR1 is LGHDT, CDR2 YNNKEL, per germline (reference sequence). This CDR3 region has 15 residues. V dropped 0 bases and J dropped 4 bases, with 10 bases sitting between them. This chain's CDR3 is CASSQEGPGGNTIYF. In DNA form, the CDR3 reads TGTGCCAGCAGCCAAGAAGGCCCGGGGGGAAACACCATATATTTT.

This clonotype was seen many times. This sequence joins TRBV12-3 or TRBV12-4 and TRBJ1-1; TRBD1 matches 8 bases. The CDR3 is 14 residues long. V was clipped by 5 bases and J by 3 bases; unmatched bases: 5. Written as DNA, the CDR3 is TGTGCCAGCAGTCCGGACAGGGCTGACACTGAAGCTTTCTTT. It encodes CASSPDRADTEAFF.

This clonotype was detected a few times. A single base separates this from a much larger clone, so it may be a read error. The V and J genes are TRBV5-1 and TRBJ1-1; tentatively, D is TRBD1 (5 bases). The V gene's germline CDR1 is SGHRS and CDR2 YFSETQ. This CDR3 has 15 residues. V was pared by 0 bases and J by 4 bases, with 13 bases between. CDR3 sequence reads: CASSLGPGVSTEAFF. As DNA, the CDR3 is TGCGCCAGCAGCTTGGGGCCGGGGGTGAGCACTGAAGCTTTCTTT.